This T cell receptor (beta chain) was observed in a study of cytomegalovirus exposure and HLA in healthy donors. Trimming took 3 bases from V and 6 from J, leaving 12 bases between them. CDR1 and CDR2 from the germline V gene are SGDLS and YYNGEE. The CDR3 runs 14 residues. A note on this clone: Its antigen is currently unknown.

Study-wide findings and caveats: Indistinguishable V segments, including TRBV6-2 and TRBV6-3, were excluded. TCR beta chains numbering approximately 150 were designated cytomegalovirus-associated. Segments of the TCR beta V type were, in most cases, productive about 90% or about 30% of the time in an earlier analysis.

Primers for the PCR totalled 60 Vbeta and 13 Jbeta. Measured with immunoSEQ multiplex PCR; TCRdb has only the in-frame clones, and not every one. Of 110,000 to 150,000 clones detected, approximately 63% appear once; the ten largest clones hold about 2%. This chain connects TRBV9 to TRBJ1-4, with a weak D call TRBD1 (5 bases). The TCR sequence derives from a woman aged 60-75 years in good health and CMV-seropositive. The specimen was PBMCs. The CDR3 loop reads CASSEGVRDEKLFF. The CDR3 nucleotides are TGTGCCAGCAGCGAAGGGGTCAGGGATGAAAAACTGTTTTTT.